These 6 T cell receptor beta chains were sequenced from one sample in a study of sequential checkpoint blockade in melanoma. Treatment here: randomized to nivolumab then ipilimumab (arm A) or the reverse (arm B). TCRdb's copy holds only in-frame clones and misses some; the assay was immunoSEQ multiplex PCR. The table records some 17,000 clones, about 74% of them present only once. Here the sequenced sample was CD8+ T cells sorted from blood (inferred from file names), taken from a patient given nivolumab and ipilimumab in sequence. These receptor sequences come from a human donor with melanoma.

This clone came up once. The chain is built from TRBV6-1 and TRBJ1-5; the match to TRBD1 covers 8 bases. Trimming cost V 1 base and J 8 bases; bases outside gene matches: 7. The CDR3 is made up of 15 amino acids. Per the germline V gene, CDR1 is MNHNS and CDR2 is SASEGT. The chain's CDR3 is CASSEEAGGRKPQHF. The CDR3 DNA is TGTGCCAGCAGTGAAGAGGCAGGGGGCAGGAAGCCCCAGCATTTT.

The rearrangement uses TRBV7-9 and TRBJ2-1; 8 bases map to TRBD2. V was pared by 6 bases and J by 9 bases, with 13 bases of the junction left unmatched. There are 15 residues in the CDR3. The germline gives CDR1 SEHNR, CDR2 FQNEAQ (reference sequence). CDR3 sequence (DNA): TGTGCCAGCAGTTCAGGGCGGGGGGTGATGAGTGAGCAGTTCTTC. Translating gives CASSSGRGVMSEQFF.

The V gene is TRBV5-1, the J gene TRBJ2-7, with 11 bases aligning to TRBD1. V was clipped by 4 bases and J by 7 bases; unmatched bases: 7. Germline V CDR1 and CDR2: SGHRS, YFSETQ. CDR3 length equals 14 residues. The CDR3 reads CASSDGQGADEQYF. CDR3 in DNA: TGCGCCAGCAGCGATGGACAGGGGGCTGATGAGCAGTACTTC.

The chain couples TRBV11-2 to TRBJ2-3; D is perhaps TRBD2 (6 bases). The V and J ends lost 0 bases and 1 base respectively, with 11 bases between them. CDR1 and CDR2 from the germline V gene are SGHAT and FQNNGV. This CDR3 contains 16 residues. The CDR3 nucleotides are TGTGCCAGCAGCTTAGACTCGGGAGCGGGCACAGATACGCAGTATTTT. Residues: CASSLDSGAGTDTQYF.

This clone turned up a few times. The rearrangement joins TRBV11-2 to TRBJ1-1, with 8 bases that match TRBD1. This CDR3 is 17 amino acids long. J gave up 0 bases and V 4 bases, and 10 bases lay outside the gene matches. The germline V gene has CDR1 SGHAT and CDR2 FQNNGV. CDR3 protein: CASSSGTGPDLNTEAFF. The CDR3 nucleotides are TGTGCCAGCAGCTCCGGGACAGGTCCCGACTTGAACACTGAAGCTTTCTTT.

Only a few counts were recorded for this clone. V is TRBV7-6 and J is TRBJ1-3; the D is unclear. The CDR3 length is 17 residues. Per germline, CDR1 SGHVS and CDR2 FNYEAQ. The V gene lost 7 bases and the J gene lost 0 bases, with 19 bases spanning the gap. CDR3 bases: TGTGCCAGCATCCCTTGGGGTGGAGACTACTCTGGAAACACCATATATTTT. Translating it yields CASIPWGGDYSGNTIYF.